What follows are 21 T cell receptor beta chains derived from one specimen sequenced in a study of cytomegalovirus exposure and HLA in healthy donors. Primers for the PCR totalled 60 Vbeta and 13 Jbeta. TCRdb's table, derived via immunoSEQ multiplex PCR, lists solely in-frame clones and lacks some. The sample lists 100,000 to 120,000 clones; about three quarters were seen once. The sample taken for sequencing was PBMCs. The receptors here all came from a woman aged 25 to 45 in good health and CMV-seronegative.

This rearrangement joins TRBV30 to TRBJ2-7; the D gene is possibly TRBD1 (6 bases). The length of the CDR3 is 13 residues. CDR1 is GTSNPN, CDR2 SVGIG, per germline (reference sequence). Trimming stripped 4 bases from V and 7 bases from J, with 17 bases between. CDR3 in amino acids: CAWKVRTQGEQYF. The DNA of the CDR3 is TGTGCCTGGAAGGTGCGGACCCAGGGGGAGCAGTACTTC.

In nucleotides, the CDR3 is TGTGCCAGCAGCGGCCCTAACAGGGGAAACACCATATATTTT. It yields the protein CASSGPNRGNTIYF. V usage is TRBV5-8 and J usage is TRBJ1-3; perhaps TRBD1 as D (5 bases). The V end was cut by 4 bases, the J end by 4 bases, with 12 bases between. CDR3 length: 14 amino acids. The germline V gene encodes CDR1 SGHTS and CDR2 YDEGEE.

The chain has TRBV10-3 and TRBJ1-6; TRBD1 agrees at 9 bases. Germline V gene lookup returns CDR1 ENHRY and CDR2 SYGVKD. The CDR3 runs to 16 residues. J was trimmed by 5 bases and V by 6 bases; bases with no gene match: 8. CDR3 nucleotide sequence: TGTGCCATCAGGCCGGGACAGGGCACCAATAATTCACCCCTCCACTTT. Translated, it gives CAIRPGQGTNNSPLHF.

This clone was detected only once. The gene calls are TRBV5-4 and TRBJ2-2, with D unresolved. This CDR3 is 15 amino acids long. Germline V CDR1 and CDR2: SGHNT, YYREEE (reference sequence). Trimming shortened V by 0 bases and J by 1 base, and 7 bases separated the two germline ends. The CDR3 nucleotides read TGTGCCAGCAGCTTGGCCAGACAGAACACCGGGGAGCTGTTTTTT. Protein: CASSLARQNTGELFF.

V gene TRBV29-1 combines with J gene TRBJ2-7; unclear D gene. V lost 6 bases, J lost 4 bases, and 7 bases lay in between. Germline assignment: CDR1 SQVTM and CDR2 ANQGSEA. The CDR3 runs to 10 residues. CDR3 region: CSVLDYEQYF. Here the CDR3 DNA reads TGCAGCGTATTAGATTACGAGCAGTACTTC.

CDR3 protein: CATFSGTDPNTEAFF. The DNA of the CDR3 is TGTGCCACGTTTTCCGGGACAGACCCGAACACTGAAGCTTTCTTT. The chain carries TRBV6-1 and TRBJ1-1; 7 nucleotides line up with TRBD1. The ends lost 10 bases at V and 1 base at J; junction bases unmatched: 12. CDR3 length: 15 amino acids. Per the germline V gene, CDR1 is MNHNS and CDR2 is SASEGT.

V usage is TRBV7-2 and J usage is TRBJ2-3; TRBD2 aligns across 12 bases. The CDR3 runs 17 residues. The V gene end was trimmed by 3 bases and the J gene end by 4 bases; junction bases not matched to a gene: 8. CDR1 and CDR2 from the germline V gene are SGHTA and FQGNSA. CDR3 nucleotides: TGTGCCAGCAGCTTCATGAGACTAGCGGGAGCTGCAGATACGCAGTATTTT. Its translation is CASSFMRLAGAADTQYF.

This clone showed up just a few times. This chain joins TRBV7-9 and TRBJ2-3, with no clear D. The CDR3 runs 14 residues. The ends were cut back, 7 bases at V and 0 bases at J, with 11 bases in the middle. Germline V lookup: CDR1 SEHNR, CDR2 FQNEAQ (reference sequence). The CDR3, as DNA: TGTGCCAGCAACCCTCACGGGAGCACAGATACGCAGTATTTT. It codes for CASNPHGSTDTQYF.

The chain joins TRBV5-1 to TRBJ2-3; 7 bases map to TRBD2. V gave up 4 bases and J gave up 2 bases; unmatched junction bases: 7. There are 15 residues in the CDR3. The germline V gene encodes CDR1 SGHRS and CDR2 YFSETQ. In DNA, the CDR3 is TGCGCCAGCAGCCGAAGCGGGGAGCTCACAGATACGCAGTATTTT. This gives the protein CASSRSGELTDTQYF.

V gene TRBV23-1 combines with J gene TRBJ1-2; D gene uncertain. TRBV23-1 is an ORF, and what it does is uncertain. The length of the CDR3 is 14 residues. V shed 8 bases and J shed 3 bases, with 16 bases lying between them. CDR3 nucleotides: TGCGCCAGCGGCGTCTATCGGGGTGACTATGGCTACACCTTC. It codes for CASGVYRGDYGYTF.

This sequence joins TRBV19 and TRBJ2-1; possibly TRBD2 for D (5 bases). Germline assignment: CDR1 LNHDA and CDR2 SQIVND (reference sequence). The CDR3 length is 13 residues. Trimming shortened V by 5 bases and J by 9 bases, and 14 bases separated the two germline ends. The CDR3 coding sequence is TGTGCCAGTAGTGTTTTTAGCGTACGTGAGCAGTTCTTC. This codes for CASSVFSVREQFF.

This chain uses TRBV5-4 with TRBJ2-5; D might be TRBD1 (6 bases). The CDR3 is made up of 13 amino acids. Trimming left V 4 bases short and J 4 bases short, with 11 bases between. Germline CDR1 and CDR2: SGHNT and YYREEE (reference sequence). CDR3 protein: CASSSGQIETQYF. In DNA, the CDR3 is TGTGCCAGCAGCAGTGGACAGATAGAGACCCAGTACTTC.

This chain connects TRBV4-1 to TRBJ1-1, with TRBD1 matching over 8 bases. This CDR3 has 17 amino acids. The ends lost 0 bases at V and 3 bases at J; junction bases unmatched: 9. Germline CDR1 and CDR2: MGHRA and YSYEKL. The CDR3 DNA reads TGCGCCAGCAGCCAAGATCCCGCCCGACAGGGGCACACTGAAGCTTTCTTT. This encodes CASSQDPARQGHTEAFF.

The chain couples TRBV7-2 to TRBJ2-2, with 9 bases identical to TRBD2. The CDR3 length is 16 residues. With V trimmed by 1 base and J by 9 bases, 9 bases remained unmatched. The germline V gene has CDR1 SGHTA and CDR2 FQGNSA. The CDR3 protein is CASSLVGREGRRELFF. The CDR3 DNA sequence: TGTGCCAGCAGCTTAGTTGGGCGGGAGGGCCGCCGGGAGCTGTTTTTT.

The CDR3 DNA reads TGTGCCAGCAGTACCAGCGGAGGCACAGATACGCAGTATTTT. Translating gives CASSTSGGTDTQYF. The chain links TRBV6-4 to TRBJ2-3, with D perhaps matching TRBD2 (5 bases). The CDR3 is 14 residues long. The V end lost 5 bases, the J end lost 1 base, and 10 bases lay between the germline ends. Germline CDR1 and CDR2: MRHNA and SNTAGT.

This chain links TRBV6-5 with TRBJ2-7, with 10 bases lining up with TRBD1. The germline CDR1 and CDR2 sequences are MNHEY and SVGAGI. V shed 6 bases and J 3 bases; nucleotides not matched to a gene: 5. The CDR3 has 14 amino acids. This CDR3 is CASSQGQGGYEQYF. The CDR3 region has the DNA TGTGCCAGCAGCCAAGGACAGGGGGGCTACGAGCAGTACTTC.

This clone was recorded only once. The chain joins TRBV5-1 to TRBJ2-1; TRBD2 matches 8 bases. From germline, CDR1 is SGHRS and CDR2 YFSETQ. V shed 7 bases, J shed 7 bases, and the junction held 7 bases outside the gene matches. The CDR3 sequence is 13 residues long. CDR3 bases: TGCGCCAGCGGCAAGCGGGAGAAGAATGAGCAGTTCTTC. This sequence encodes CASGKREKNEQFF.

V is TRBV15 and J is TRBJ1-1, with D unclear. The germline V and J ends were trimmed by 2 bases and 4 bases, with 5 bases remaining between them. This CDR3 comprises 12 residues. The germline V gene encodes CDR1 LNHNV and CDR2 YYDKDF (reference sequence). In nucleotides, the CDR3 is TGTGCCACCAGCAGACAGTTCACTGAAGCTTTCTTT. Protein product: CATSRQFTEAFF.

The rearrangement links TRBV5-4 to TRBJ1-1; D is ambiguous. Trimming left V 9 bases short and J 1 base short, with 13 bases between. CDR3 length: 13 amino acids. Per the germline V gene, CDR1 is SGHNT and CDR2 is YYREEE (reference sequence). Here the CDR3 DNA reads TGTGCCACCATGGGAGGGAGGAACACTGAAGCTTTCTTT. Amino acid sequence: CATMGGRNTEAFF.

V is TRBV14 and J is TRBJ1-1; no definite D call. Trimming took 1 base from V and 0 from J, leaving 12 bases between them. The germline CDR1 and CDR2 sequences are SGHDN and FVKESK. This CDR3 has 16 residues. The CDR3: CASSQGGRPMNTEAFF. CDR3 in DNA: TGTGCCAGCAGCCAAGGCGGGCGGCCCATGAACACTGAAGCTTTCTTT. The full variable domain, completed using reference TRBV14 and TRBJ1-1, is EAGVTQFPSHSVIEKGQTVTLRCDPISGHDNLYWYRRVMGKEIKFLLHFVKESKQDESGMPNNRFLAERTGGTYSTLKVQPAELEDSGVYFCASSQGGRPMNTEAFFGQGTRLTVV.

CDR3 DNA sequence: TGTGCCAGCAGCTTAGACCCACAGGAGAACACTGAAGCTTTCTTT. It is translated as CASSLDPQENTEAFF. This chain uses TRBV11-2 with TRBJ1-1; TRBD1 is a possible D gene (5 bases). Germline V gene data show CDR1 as SGHAT and CDR2 as FQNNGV. The CDR3 covers 15 residues. V was pared by 0 bases and J by 1 base, with 9 bases between. The whole variable domain, filled in from reference TRBV11-2 and TRBJ1-1, reads EAGVAQSPRYKIIEKRQSVAFWCNPISGHATLYWYQQILGQGPKLLIQFQNNGVVDDSQLPKDRFSAERLKGVDSTLKIQPAKLEDSAVYLCASSLDPQENTEAFFGQGTRLTVV.